This TCR beta chain was obtained from a study of sequential checkpoint blockade in melanoma. Overall study: Patients were randomized 1:1 to nivolumab-then-ipilimumab or ipilimumab-then-nivolumab first-line. 91 pretreatment tumor DNA samples were TCRβ immunosequenced.

This clone was seen more than once but under ten times. The antigen is not known. The method was immunoSEQ multiplex PCR; TCRdb's version includes in-frame clones alone and lacks a portion of them. The data contain around 2,200 clones, 13% to 15% of them singletons. The CDR3 has 13 amino acids. The V end was cut by 2 bases, the J end by 8 bases, with 10 bases between. Germline V lookup: CDR1 MDHEN, CDR2 SYDVKM. As to treatment: randomized to nivolumab then ipilimumab (arm A) or the reverse (arm B). General observations from the study: About 30 times likelier clinical benefit followed increased tumor T-cell fraction and clonality.

The chain has TRBV28 and TRBJ2-1; D perhaps matches TRBD1 (5 bases). The TCR was taken from a human donor with melanoma. This specimen was tumor tissue (inferred from file names), taken from a patient given nivolumab and ipilimumab in sequence. For the CDR3, the DNA is TGTGCCAGCAGTTTAACCAGGGCCCATGAGCAGTTCTTC. It translates to CASSLTRAHEQFF.